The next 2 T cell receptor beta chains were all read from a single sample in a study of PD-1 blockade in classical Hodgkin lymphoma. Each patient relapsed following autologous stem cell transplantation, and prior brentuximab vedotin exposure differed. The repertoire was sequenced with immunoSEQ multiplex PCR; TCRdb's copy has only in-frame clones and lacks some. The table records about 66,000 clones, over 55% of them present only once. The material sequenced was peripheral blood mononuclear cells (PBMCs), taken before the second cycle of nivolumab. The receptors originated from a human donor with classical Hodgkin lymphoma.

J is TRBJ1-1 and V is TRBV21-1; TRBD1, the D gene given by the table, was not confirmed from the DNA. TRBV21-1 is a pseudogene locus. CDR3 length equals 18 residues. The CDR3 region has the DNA TGTGCCAGCAGCAGCCCCGCCGGTGGCAGGGGCAAGAACACTGAAGCTTTCTTT. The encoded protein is CASSSPAGGRGKNTEAFF.

DNA of the CDR3: TGTGCCAGTACCCCATATGACAGGGTAAAGAACACTGAAGCTTTCTTT. Protein product: CASTPYDRVKNTEAFF. This rearrangement joins TRBV19 to TRBJ1-1; 7 positions match TRBD1. J was trimmed by 1 base and V by 7 bases; bases with no gene match: 12. In germline, CDR1 is LNHDA, CDR2 SQIVND (reference sequence). The CDR3 runs 16 residues.